The entry below describes one T cell receptor beta chain. This sample is drawn from a study of blood T cell repertoires in COVID-19. Whole-study context: Samples taken during acute and convalescent COVID-19 were collected in the United States, Italy and Spain. T cells, B-cell-depleted T cells, or PBMCs provided the cDNA or gDNA that served as material.

As originally analysed: From reference gene primer amplification, estimates of nucleated cell counts were derived. Sequenced by immunoSEQ multiplex PCR; TCRdb stores in-frame clones only, minus some. V and J calls and clone size are as listed in that table; D and trimming were resolved from the DNA. The sample includes 55,000 to 75,000 clones, about 86% of them seen just once. This clonotype was sampled from a human donor in a cohort sampled during active COVID-19. The sample taken for sequencing was peripheral blood.

Here the CDR3 DNA reads TGTGCCAGCAGCCCGGGGGGCTCCTACAATGAGCAGTTCTTC. Translating it yields CASSPGGSYNEQFF. The gene calls are TRBV7-2 and TRBJ2-1, with 7 positions matching TRBD2. Looked up from germline, CDR1 is SGHTA and CDR2 is FQGNSA. CDR3 size: 14 residues. J was trimmed by 0 bases and V by 5 bases; bases with no gene match: 1.